The 25 T cell receptor beta chains below all came from one sample that was sequenced in a study of blood T cells in healthy people across ages (dated by TCRdb to about 2015). Preparation of the library involved 5' RACE. The run used an Illumina HiSeq 2500. A second PCR of about 7 to 12 cycles was run with a J-beta primer mix and a sample-barcoded 5' primer. The raw public data were reprocessed by TCRdb itself: fastp quality trimming at Q25, MiXCR clonotype calling, in-frame beta chains only. Under each unique CDR3 protein, matching rows form one entry showing the most common genes and DNA. The sample includes some 710,000 distinct CDR3 sequences, with roughly 46% observed a single time. Of the sample, 15% to 20% falls within the top ten clones. The sequencing sample was made of blood. The receptors were sampled from an older man in good health.

The V call is TRBV6-2 or TRBV6-3, the J call TRBJ2-2; tentatively, D is TRBD2 (6 bases). The germline gives CDR1 MNHEY, CDR2 SVGEGT. Trimming took off 4 bases at V and 5 bases at J, with 14 bases between the two ends. The CDR3 has 15 amino acids. Here the CDR3 reads CASSSATSSTGELFF. The CDR3 DNA sequence: TGTGCCAGCAGTTCGGCGACTAGTTCAACCGGGGAGCTGTTTTTT.

The J gene is TRBJ2-3, the V gene TRBV7-9; no definite D call. CDR3 size: 16 residues. The V end was cut by 1 base, the J end by 0 bases, with 11 bases between. CDR1 is SEHNR and CDR2 is FQNEAQ in the germline V gene (reference sequence). The CDR3 DNA sequence: TGTGCCAGCAGCTTAGTCTTCGGCAGTAGCACAGATACGCAGTATTTT. Translated, it gives CASSLVFGSSTDTQYF. Full variable domain (rest looked up from reference TRBV7-9 and TRBJ2-3): DTGVSQNPRHKITKRGQNVTFRCDPISEHNRLYWYRQTLGQGPEFLTYFQNEAQLEKSRLLSDRFSAERPKGSFSTLEIQRTEQGDSAMYLCASSLVFGSSTDTQYFGPGTRLTVL.

Notes on this clonotype: A junction boundary mismatches the germline segment, possibly from a read error. The rearrangement joins TRBV11-2 to TRBJ2-4; maybe TRBD1 (5 bases). This CDR3 has 11 residues. CDR1 is SGHAT and CDR2 is FQNNGV in the germline V gene. The CDR3 protein is CASGLVAGKYF. CDR3 DNA sequence: TGTGCCAGCGGCTTAGTAGCAGGGAAGTACTTC.

About this clonotype itself: The junction does not match germline at one end; this may be a read error. The rearrangement links TRBV12-3 or TRBV12-4 to TRBJ1-2; the match to TRBD1 covers 7 bases. The CDR3 length is 14 residues. CDR3 coding DNA: TGTGCCAGCAGCCCCGGGACAGAAAACTATGGTTACACCTTC. It translates to CASSPGTENYGYTF.

The rearrangement links TRBV20-1 to TRBJ2-1; 7 nucleotides line up with TRBD2. With 5 bases clipped from V and 3 bases from J, the junction kept 10 bases outside the gene matches. The CDR3 covers 15 residues. Germline V CDR1 and CDR2: DFQATT, SNEGSKA (reference sequence). The CDR3 nucleotides are TGCAGTGCTCCCTTCCTAGCGGCCCTCTACAATGAGCAGTTCTTC. It yields the protein CSAPFLAALYNEQFF.

As DNA, the CDR3 is TGCAGTGCTCCTCGGACAGGGTGGGGGAATGAGCAGTACTTC. It yields the protein CSAPRTGWGNEQYF. The rearrangement uses TRBV20-1 and TRBJ2-5, with TRBD1 matching over 8 bases. Trimming took 5 bases from V and 11 from J; bases not matched to a gene: 16. This CDR3 contains 14 residues. CDR1 is DFQATT, CDR2 SNEGSKA, per germline (reference sequence).

This chain uses TRBV4-2 with TRBJ2-2, with unresolved D. The CDR3 covers 16 residues. CDR1 and CDR2 from the germline V gene are LGHNA and YNFKEQ. V gave up 0 bases and J gave up 4 bases, with 12 bases separating them. This CDR3 is CASSQDGVDGTGELFF. CDR3 nucleotide sequence: TGTGCCAGCAGCCAAGACGGCGTGGATGGCACCGGGGAGCTGTTTTTT.

In regard to this clonotype: An end of the junction differs from the germline gene, which may be a read error. This sequence joins TRBV12-3 or TRBV12-4 and TRBJ1-5; TRBD1 matches at 8 bases. The CDR3 has 15 amino acids. The CDR3 loop reads CAGSSGQGIYQPQHF. The CDR3 region has the DNA TGTGCCGGCAGCTCTGGACAGGGAATTTATCAGCCCCAGCATTTT.

The chain links TRBV5-1 to TRBJ2-1; 7 bases agree with TRBD1. Germline lookup yields CDR1 SGHRS and CDR2 YFSETQ. J was trimmed by 2 bases and V by 4 bases; bases with no gene match: 6. The CDR3 extends over 15 amino acids. The CDR3 reads CASSADRAPYNEQFF. DNA of the CDR3: TGCGCCAGCAGCGCCGACAGGGCTCCCTACAATGAGCAGTTCTTC.

The V and J genes are TRBV7-2 and TRBJ2-7; 11 nucleotides agree with TRBD2. CDR3 length: 15 amino acids. The germline V gene has CDR1 SGHTA and CDR2 FQGNSA. Trimming at V came to 7 bases and at J to 4 bases, leaving 9 bases not matched to a gene. The CDR3 sequence: CASTLSTSGSYEQYF. CDR3 nucleotides: TGTGCCAGCACCCTATCTACTAGCGGGAGTTACGAGCAGTACTTC. The variable domain in full, with the rest retrieved from reference TRBV7-2 and TRBJ2-7, is GAGVSQSPSNKVTEKGKDVELRCDPISGHTALYWYRQSLGQGLEFLIYFQGNSAPDKSGLPSDRFSAERTGGSVSTLTIQRTQQEDSAVYLCASTLSTSGSYEQYFGPGTRLTVT.

The genes are TRBV10-3 and TRBJ2-7; unclear D gene. Judging by the DNA end, TRBJ2-5 fits better; the J call may be wrong. Germline CDR1 and CDR2: ENHRY and SYGVKD. CDR3 size: 13 residues. The CDR3 is CATKGWAKETQYF. The CDR3 region has the DNA TGTGCCACCAAAGGGTGGGCGAAAGAGACCCAGTACTTC.

The chain links TRBV12-3 or TRBV12-4 to TRBJ2-3; 8 bases map to TRBD2. The CDR3 runs to 16 residues. V dropped 1 base and J dropped 5; count of bases not matched to a gene: 8. CDR3 nucleotide sequence: TGTGCCAGCAGTTTAGAACTTGCCGCGGGAGGAGATACGCAGTATTTT. Translation: CASSLELAAGGDTQYF.

The chain couples TRBV10-3 to TRBJ2-1; tentatively, D is TRBD1 (6 bases). Looked up from germline, CDR1 is ENHRY and CDR2 is SYGVKD. The V end lost 0 bases, the J end lost 5 bases, and 17 bases lay between the germline ends. The CDR3 is 17 residues long. The DNA of the CDR3 is TGTGCCATCAGTGAGTCAACCTTAGGGACAAGCAACAATGAGCAGTTCTTC. Encoded protein: CAISESTLGTSNNEQFF.

V gene TRBV18 combines with J gene TRBJ2-3; D possibly corresponds to TRBD1 (5 bases). This CDR3 contains 13 residues. Trimming removed 5 bases from V and 4 bases from J, with 10 bases in between. Germline V CDR1 and CDR2: KGHSH, LQKENI. Here the CDR3 reads CASSSEQADTQYF. CDR3 nucleotides: TGTGCCAGCTCAAGCGAACAGGCAGATACGCAGTATTTT.

The chain employs TRBV7-3 and TRBJ2-3, with TRBD2 matching over 7 bases. The germline CDR1 and CDR2 sequences are SGHTA and FQGTGA. V lost 0 bases, J lost 5 bases, and 8 bases stayed unmatched. The CDR3 covers 16 residues. The CDR3 DNA reads as TGTGCCAGCAGCTTAACGCCGGGAGGTGGAGGAGATACGCAGTATTTT. Its translation is CASSLTPGGGGDTQYF.

In its sample, this clonotype was seen a few times. The chain uses TRBV5-4 and TRBJ2-5; TRBD1 might be the D (6 bases). V lost 0 bases and J 0 bases, leaving 12 bases between the germline ends. CDR1 is SGHNT, CDR2 YYREEE, per germline (reference sequence). This CDR3 spans 16 amino acids. In DNA, the CDR3 is TGTGCCAGCAGCTTGGGTACGGACAGCTACCAAGAGACCCAGTACTTC. Its protein is CASSLGTDSYQETQYF. Full variable domain (missing parts from reference TRBV5-4 and TRBJ2-5): ETGVTQSPTHLIKTRGQQVTLRCSSQSGHNTVSWYQQALGQGPQFIFQYYREEENGRGNFPPRFSGLQFPNYSSELNVNALELDDSALYLCASSLGTDSYQETQYFGPGTRLLVL.

V and J are TRBV28 and TRBJ1-5; no firm D call. There are 12 residues in the CDR3. CDR1 is MDHEN, CDR2 SYDVKM, per germline. V lost 11 bases and J lost 2, with 10 bases in between. The CDR3 DNA is TGTGCCGCGAAGGGAGGCAATCAGCCCCAGCATTTT. This sequence encodes CAAKGGNQPQHF.

This chain connects TRBV6-6 to TRBJ2-3; no definite D call. Germline V gene data show CDR1 as MNHNY and CDR2 as SVGAGI (reference sequence). CDR3 length: 16 residues. V was trimmed by 0 bases and J by 1 base, leaving 11 bases between them. DNA of the CDR3: TGTGCCAGCAGTTACTCGATAATACTTCGCACAGATACGCAGTATTTT. Its translation is CASSYSIILRTDTQYF.

The V and J genes are TRBV27 and TRBJ2-2; 9 nucleotides agree with TRBD1. The V gene end was trimmed by 3 bases and the J gene end by 4 bases; junction bases not matched to a gene: 6. The germline V gene encodes CDR1 MNHEY and CDR2 SMNVEV (reference sequence). This CDR3 comprises 16 residues. The CDR3 coding sequence is TGTGCCAGCAGTTTGCGTGGACAGGGGAGCACCGGGGAGCTGTTTTTT. It encodes CASSLRGQGSTGELFF.

This sequence joins TRBV5-1 and TRBJ1-2; possibly TRBD1 for D (5 bases). The V and J ends lost 4 bases and 4 bases respectively, with 11 bases between them. The CDR3 has 13 residues. Germline CDR1 and CDR2: SGHRS and YFSETQ. CDR3 coding DNA: TGCGCCAGCAGCGTATCAGGGATCTATGGCTACACCTTC. It codes for CASSVSGIYGYTF.

This clonotype was seen ten or more times. V usage is TRBV28 and J usage is TRBJ1-2; D might be TRBD1 (6 bases). CDR1 and CDR2 from the germline V gene are MDHEN and SYDVKM. The CDR3 runs 14 residues. The V and J ends lost 2 bases and 5 bases respectively, with 12 bases between them. The CDR3 here is CASSLIGQQYGYTF. In nucleotides, the CDR3 is TGTGCCAGCAGTTTAATTGGACAGCAATATGGCTACACCTTC.

In DNA form, the CDR3 reads TGTGCCAGCAGCCCTGGACCGGGGCCCACTGGGGCCAACGTCCTGACTTTC. This sequence encodes CASSPGPGPTGANVLTF. V usage is TRBV7-2 and J usage is TRBJ2-6; perhaps D is TRBD1 or TRBD2 (5 bases each). The germline V gene encodes CDR1 SGHTA and CDR2 FQGNSA. The CDR3 loop spans 17 amino acids. V lost 5 bases and J 2 bases, leaving 16 bases between the germline ends.

This clonotype was seen a few times. The rearrangement links TRBV4-3 to TRBJ1-6, with D unresolved. The ends were cut back, 3 bases at V and 10 bases at J, with 13 bases in the middle. The CDR3 consists of 14 residues. Germline V gene data show CDR1 as LGHNA and CDR2 as YSLEER. The CDR3 coding sequence is TGCGCCAGCAGCCAGGTGGCCAAAGGATCACCCCTCCACTTT. This gives the protein CASSQVAKGSPLHF.

The chain links TRBV15 to TRBJ2-2, with unresolved D. CDR1 is LNHNV and CDR2 is YYDKDF in the germline V gene (reference sequence). The CDR3 contains 13 residues. V was clipped by 9 bases and J by 8 bases, with 16 bases between them. CDR3: CATSSGTTGELFF. CDR3 nucleotide sequence: TGTGCCACGTCTTCGGGCACCACGGGGGAGCTGTTTTTT.

V and J are TRBV9 and TRBJ2-7, with D possibly being TRBD2 (5 bases). Germline CDR1 reads SGDLS; CDR2 reads YYNGEE. This CDR3 contains 16 residues. Trimming pared 0 bases from V and 7 bases from J, leaving 20 bases between. CDR3 sequence (DNA): TGTGCCAGCAGCGTAGCTGGGGAGATCACCTACAATGAGCAGTACTTC. Encoded protein: CASSVAGEITYNEQYF.